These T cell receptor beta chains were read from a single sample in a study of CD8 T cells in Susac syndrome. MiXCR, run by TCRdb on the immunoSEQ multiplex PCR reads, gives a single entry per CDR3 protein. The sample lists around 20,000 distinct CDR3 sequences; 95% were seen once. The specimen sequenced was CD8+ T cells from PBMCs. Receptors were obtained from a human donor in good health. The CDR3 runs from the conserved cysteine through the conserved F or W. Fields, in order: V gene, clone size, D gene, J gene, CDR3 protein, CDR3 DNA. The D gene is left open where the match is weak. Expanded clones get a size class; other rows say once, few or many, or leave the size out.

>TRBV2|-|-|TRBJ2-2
CASSEAILVGELFF
TGTGCCAGCAGTGAAGCGATCCTCGTCGGGGAGCTGTTTTTT
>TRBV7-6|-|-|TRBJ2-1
CASSFMVSYNEQFF
TGTGCCAGCAGCTTTATGGTCTCCTACAATGAGCAGTTCTTC
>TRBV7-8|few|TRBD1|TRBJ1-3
CASSFRWTGGEGNTIYF
TGTGCCAGCAGCTTCCGGTGGACAGGGGGCGAGGGAAACACCATATATTTT
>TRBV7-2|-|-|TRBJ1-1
CASSLPDTGNTEAFF
TGTGCCAGCAGCTTACCCGACACTGGGAACACTGAAGCTTTCTTT
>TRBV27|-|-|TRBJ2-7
CASRTSFGSEQYF
TGTGCCAGTAGGACTTCCTTCGGGAGCGAGCAGTACTTC
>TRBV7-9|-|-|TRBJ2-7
CASSSTEENEQYF
TGTGCCAGCAGCTCGACAGAAGAGAACGAGCAGTACTTC
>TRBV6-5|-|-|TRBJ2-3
CASSYSLPGSTDTQYF
TGTGCCAGCAGTTACTCGCTTCCGGGGTCCACGGATACGCAGTATTTT
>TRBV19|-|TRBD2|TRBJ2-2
CASSSWRTSGNTGELFF
TGTGCCAGTAGTTCCTGGCGGACTAGCGGGAACACCGGGGAGCTGTTTTTT
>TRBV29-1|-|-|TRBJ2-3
CSVEGEGRGSTDTQYF
TGCAGCGTTGAGGGTGAGGGCAGGGGATCCACAGATACGCAGTATTTT
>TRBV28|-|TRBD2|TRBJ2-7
CASSPIRVSGIAGEQYF
TGTGCCAGCAGTCCTATAAGGGTTAGCGGGATAGCTGGCGAGCAGTACTTC
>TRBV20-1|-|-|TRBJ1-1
CSARDLRGMNTEAFF
TGCAGTGCTAGAGACTTGAGGGGTATGAACACTGAAGCTTTCTTT
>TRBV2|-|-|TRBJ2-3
CASSEGRHTDTQYF
TGTGCCAGCAGCGAGGGCAGACACACAGATACGCAGTATTTT
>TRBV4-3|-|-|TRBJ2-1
CASSQSSLSNEQFF
TGCGCCAGCAGCCAATCAAGTCTGTCCAATGAGCAGTTCTTC
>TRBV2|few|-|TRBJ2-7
CASSAIYEQYF
TGTGCCAGCAGCGCGATCTACGAGCAGTACTTC
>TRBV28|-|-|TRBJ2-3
CASIDGDSYTDTQYF
TGTGCCAGCATTGACGGGGACTCCTACACAGATACGCAGTATTTT